What follows are 3 T cell receptor beta chains derived from one specimen sequenced in a study of PD-L1 blockade in urothelial cancer. Time point specified: pretreatment peripheral blood. Using immunoSEQ multiplex PCR, the repertoire was profiled, and TCRdb retains in-frame clones only, with some absent. The repertoire holds 30,000 to 40,000 clones, with 84% as singletons. Sequences were derived from PBMCs, sampled around atezolizumab (anti-PD-L1) treatment. Receptors were obtained from a man aged 60-69 years with urothelial cancer.

This clone has just one count. The V and J genes are TRBV28 and TRBJ1-5; 8 bases align to TRBD1. This CDR3 spans 13 amino acids. In germline, CDR1 is MDHEN, CDR2 SYDVKM. Unmatched junction bases numbered 1, after V lost 6 bases and J lost 3 bases. This CDR3 is CASRDRDNQPQHF. The CDR3 DNA reads as TGTGCCAGCAGGGACAGGGACAATCAGCCCCAGCATTTT. The variable domain in full, with the rest retrieved from reference TRBV28 and TRBJ1-5, is DVKVTQSSRYLVKRTGEKVFLECVQDMDHENMFWYRQDPGLGLRLIYFSYDVKMKEKGDIPEGYSVSREKKERFSLILESASTNQTSMYLCASRDRDNQPQHFGDGTRLSIL.

This chain connects TRBV29-1 to TRBJ1-2; D might be TRBD1 (5 bases). Trimming stripped 7 bases from V and 4 bases from J, with 19 bases between. Per germline, CDR1 SQVTM and CDR2 ANQGSEA. This CDR3 comprises 14 residues. CDR3: CSAQGGASPYGYTF. The CDR3 bases are TGCAGCGCGCAGGGCGGGGCATCACCCTATGGCTACACCTTC. Full variable domain (outside the CDR3, taken from reference TRBV29-1 and TRBJ1-2): SAVISQKPSRDICQRGTSLTIQCQVDSQVTMMFWYRQQPGQSLTLIATANQGSEATYESGFVIDKFPISRPNLTFSTLTVSNMSPEDSSIYLCSAQGGASPYGYTFGSGTRLTVV.

The sample holds a few counts of this clone. The chain recombines TRBV2 with TRBJ2-1, with TRBD2 matching over 14 bases. Germline V gene sequence: CDR1 SNHLY, CDR2 FYNNEI. The CDR3 totals 15 residues. V was pared by 5 bases and J by 10 bases, with 7 bases of the junction left unmatched. The chain's CDR3 is CASSKGLAGDGEQFF. The DNA of the CDR3 is TGTGCCAGCAGTAAGGGACTAGCGGGAGATGGAGAGCAGTTCTTC.